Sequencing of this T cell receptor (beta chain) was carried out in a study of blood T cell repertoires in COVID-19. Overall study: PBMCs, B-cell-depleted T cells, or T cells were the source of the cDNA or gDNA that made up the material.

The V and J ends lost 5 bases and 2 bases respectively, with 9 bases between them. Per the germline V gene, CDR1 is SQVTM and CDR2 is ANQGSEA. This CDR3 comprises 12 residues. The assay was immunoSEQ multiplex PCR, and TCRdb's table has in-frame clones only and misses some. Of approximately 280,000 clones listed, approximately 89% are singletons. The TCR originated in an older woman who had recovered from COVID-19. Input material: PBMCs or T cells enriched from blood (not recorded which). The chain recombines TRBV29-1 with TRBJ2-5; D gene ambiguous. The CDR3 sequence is CSVLSQQETQYF. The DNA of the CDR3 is TGCAGCGTTCTGTCGCAGCAAGAGACCCAGTACTTC.